One sample yielded the 23 T cell receptor beta chains listed below, sequenced in a study of somatic mutations in cytotoxic T cells in rheumatoid arthritis. Produced via immunoSEQ multiplex PCR; TCRdb's table is partial and in-frame only. This table has about 9,200 clones, almost 80% appearing once. Sequencing used CD8+ T cells sorted from blood. The receptor set was obtained from an adult with rheumatoid arthritis.

This clone was observed a few times. Other DNA sequences in this sample translate to the same CDR3. The chain couples TRBV7-9 to TRBJ2-7, with D perhaps matching TRBD1 (5 bases). This CDR3 has 12 amino acids. The V end lost 6 bases, the J end lost 3 bases, and 9 bases lay between the germline ends. Germline assignment: CDR1 SEHNR and CDR2 FQNEAQ (reference sequence). The DNA for the CDR3 is TGTGCCAGCAGTCTGGACAACTACGAGCAGTACTTC. Amino acid sequence: CASSLDNYEQYF. The variable domain in full, completed from reference TRBV7-9 and TRBJ2-7, reads DTGVSQNPRHKITKRGQNVTFRCDPISEHNRLYWYRQTLGQGPEFLTYFQNEAQLEKSRLLSDRFSAERPKGSFSTLEIQRTEQGDSAMYLCASSLDNYEQYFGPGTRLTVT.

The chain recombines TRBV30 with TRBJ2-7, with a tentative D call TRBD1 (5 bases). The CDR3 is 13 residues long. CDR1 is GTSNPN, CDR2 SVGIG, per germline (reference sequence). Deletions cut 0 bases from V and 3 bases from J, with 9 bases between. The CDR3 coding sequence is TGTGCCTGGAGTGTAGGGGCAAGCTACGAGCAGTACTTC. Its protein is CAWSVGASYEQYF.

The V gene is TRBV7-8, the J gene TRBJ2-7; D tentatively reads TRBD1 or TRBD2 (6 bases each). The germline CDR1 and CDR2 sequences are SGHVS and FQNEAQ. This CDR3 spans 16 amino acids. V was cut by 4 bases and J by 0 bases, with 16 bases left in between. In nucleotides, the CDR3 is TGTGCCAGCAGCTCGGGGTGGGGGGCTAGCTCCTACGAGCAGTACTTC. It translates to CASSSGWGASSYEQYF. Full variable domain (outside the CDR3, taken from reference TRBV7-8 and TRBJ2-7): GAGVSQSPRYKVAKRGQDVALRCDPISGHVSLFWYQQALGQGPEFLTYFQNEAQLDKSGLPSDRFFAERPEGSVSTLKIQRTQQEDSAVYLCASSSGWGASSYEQYFGPGTRLTVT.

This clone was counted a single time. The chain has TRBV4-1 and TRBJ1-1, with D possibly being TRBD1 (6 bases). Trimming shortened V by 6 bases and J by 1 base, and 9 bases separated the two germline ends. This CDR3 contains 13 residues. Germline values: CDR1 MGHRA, CDR2 YSYEKL. The CDR3 sequence is CASSRGQNTEAFF. Here the CDR3 DNA reads TGCGCCAGCAGTAGGGGACAGAACACTGAAGCTTTCTTT.

CDR3: CASSEGGGMLDTQYF. The CDR3 DNA reads TGTGCCAGCAGTGAAGGTGGGGGCATGCTGGATACGCAGTATTTT. This chain links TRBV6-4 with TRBJ2-3; tentatively, D is TRBD1 (6 bases). Germline values: CDR1 MRHNA, CDR2 SNTAGT. With 3 bases removed from V and 6 bases from J, the gap between germline ends came to 16 bases. The CDR3 totals 15 residues.

The V and J genes are TRBV10-3 and TRBJ2-5; no reliable D call. The J call is in doubt because the DNA end fits TRBJ2-7 better. From germline, CDR1 is ENHRY and CDR2 SYGVKD. The CDR3 runs 12 residues. The CDR3 nucleotides read TGTGCCATCCGTGGCGGCTCCTACGAGCAGTACTTC. Its translation is CAIRGGSYEQYF.

This clone has a single count. V and J are TRBV19 and TRBJ2-1; 12 bases map to TRBD2. The germline V gene encodes CDR1 LNHDA and CDR2 SQIVND (reference sequence). This CDR3 is 16 amino acids long. With 7 bases clipped from V and 8 bases from J, the junction kept 12 bases outside the gene matches. The chain's CDR3 is CASKNSPSGGADEQFF. The DNA for the CDR3 is TGTGCCAGTAAGAATTCCCCTAGCGGGGGGGCGGATGAGCAGTTCTTC.

This chain connects TRBV28 to TRBJ2-5, with 9 positions matching TRBD1. J lost 4 bases, V lost 7 bases, and 10 bases had no gene match. CDR3 size: 15 residues. Germline CDR1 is MDHEN and CDR2 is SYDVKM. This chain's CDR3 is CASTLGGTGRETQYF. CDR3 bases: TGTGCCAGCACCCTAGGAGGGACAGGGCGAGAGACCCAGTACTTC.

The gene calls are TRBV5-1 and TRBJ2-1; TRBD2 might be the D (6 bases). CDR3 length: 17 amino acids. Germline V gene lookup returns CDR1 SGHRS and CDR2 YFSETQ. V was trimmed by 1 base and J by 5 bases, leaving 19 bases between them. CDR3 DNA: TGCGCCAGCAGCTTGACGACCGGGACTGGATATAACAATGAGCAGTTCTTC. This codes for CASSLTTGTGYNNEQFF.

The chain links TRBV2 to TRBJ1-6; 7 bases map to TRBD1. Germline CDR1 is SNHLY and CDR2 is FYNNEI. This CDR3 region has 16 residues. Unmatched junction bases numbered 14, after V lost 4 bases and J lost 11 bases. The CDR3 sequence is CASSGFDEGALAPLHF. In nucleotides, the CDR3 is TGTGCCAGCAGTGGGTTTGATGAGGGGGCTCTAGCACCCCTCCACTTT.

This sequence joins TRBV2 and TRBJ2-3, with TRBD1 identical over 8 bases. Germline values: CDR1 SNHLY, CDR2 FYNNEI. The CDR3 consists of 15 residues. With 7 bases clipped from V and 2 bases from J, the junction kept 8 bases outside the gene matches. The CDR3 DNA reads as TGTGCCAGCAATGACGGGACAGGCTACACAGATACGCAGTATTTT. Protein: CASNDGTGYTDTQYF.

The J gene is TRBJ1-1, the V gene TRBV5-1, with D unresolved. Germline V gene sequence: CDR1 SGHRS, CDR2 YFSETQ. With 1 base removed from V and 3 bases from J, the gap between germline ends came to 4 bases. The CDR3 is made up of 12 amino acids. CDR3 bases: TGCGCCAGCAGCTTGCTGGACACTGAAGCTTTCTTT. Its translation: CASSLLDTEAFF.

This clone counts as medium-sized. V is TRBV7-2 and J is TRBJ2-7; either TRBD1 or TRBD2 may fit D (5 bases each). The germline CDR1 and CDR2 sequences are SGHTA and FQGNSA. There are 15 residues in the CDR3. V lost 5 bases to trimming and J lost 4 bases, with 18 bases between them. CDR3 in amino acids: CASSHGAMGSYEQYF. The DNA of the CDR3 is TGTGCCAGCAGCCACGGGGCGATGGGGTCGTACGAGCAGTACTTC.

J is TRBJ1-2 and V is TRBV27; D possibly corresponds to TRBD1 (6 bases). The CDR3 covers 16 residues. Trimming removed 3 bases at V and 2 bases at J, with 16 bases between. Germline V lookup: CDR1 MNHEY, CDR2 SMNVEV (reference sequence). The CDR3 sequence is CASSFSAGVRNYGYTF. CDR3 nucleotide sequence: TGTGCCAGCAGTTTCTCGGCAGGGGTAAGAAACTATGGCTACACCTTC.

The chain's CDR3 is CASSLGAGPYNEQFF. The CDR3 DNA follows: TGTGCCAGCAGCTTGGGGGCAGGGCCTTACAATGAGCAGTTCTTC. The chain is built from TRBV5-4 and TRBJ2-1; tentative D call: TRBD1 (5 bases). Deletions cut 0 bases from V and 4 bases from J, with 11 bases between. Per the germline V gene, CDR1 is SGHNT and CDR2 is YYREEE (reference sequence). The CDR3 consists of 15 residues.

This sequence joins TRBV29-1 and TRBJ2-2, with D perhaps given as TRBD1 or TRBD2 (6 bases each). The V end lost 7 bases, the J end lost 6 bases, and 12 bases lay between the germline ends. The CDR3 runs 12 residues. Germline values: CDR1 SQVTM, CDR2 ANQGSEA. The CDR3 protein is CSGGGQSGELFF. The CDR3 DNA is TGCAGCGGAGGGGGGCAATCCGGGGAGCTGTTTTTT.

This clone appeared a few times. This chain connects TRBV5-1 to TRBJ2-7; 8 bases map to TRBD2. J gave up 4 bases and V 0 bases, and 9 bases lay outside the gene matches. CDR1 and CDR2 from the germline V gene are SGHRS and YFSETQ. This CDR3 spans 16 amino acids. The CDR3: CASSLEVSTSGYEQYF. Written as DNA, the CDR3 is TGCGCCAGCAGCTTGGAAGTCAGTACTAGCGGATACGAGCAGTACTTC.

The chain is built from TRBV27 and TRBJ2-5; 8 bases fit TRBD2. TRBJ2-7 matches the DNA end more closely, so the J call is doubtful. The CDR3 runs 16 residues. In germline, CDR1 is MNHEY, CDR2 SMNVEV (reference sequence). The CDR3 nucleotides read TGTGCCAGCAGTTTATCGTCCGGGGGGGCCTCCTACGAGCAGTACTTC. Amino acids: CASSLSSGGASYEQYF.

The V and J genes are TRBV28 and TRBJ2-5; D possibly corresponds to TRBD2 (6 bases). Germline assignment: CDR1 MDHEN and CDR2 SYDVKM. V was clipped by 3 bases and J by 0 bases, with 8 bases between them. The CDR3 contains 14 residues. The CDR3, as DNA: TGTGCCAGCAGTTTGGAGGGGTACCAAGAGACCCAGTACTTC. Protein product: CASSLEGYQETQYF.

The chain carries TRBV28 and TRBJ1-1; unclear D gene. The CDR3 length is 9 residues. The germline V gene has CDR1 MDHEN and CDR2 SYDVKM. CDR3 nucleotides: TGTGCAGTGAGTCCTGAAGCTTTCTTT. Encoded protein: CAVSPEAFF.

CDR3 region: CASSLGLSSYNEQFF. CDR3 sequence (DNA): TGTGCCAGCAGCCTCGGACTATCCTCCTACAATGAGCAGTTCTTC. This chain connects TRBV9 to TRBJ2-1; D is perhaps TRBD2 (6 bases). V was clipped by 4 bases and J by 0 bases, with 11 bases between them. Germline V gene sequence: CDR1 SGDLS, CDR2 YYNGEE. The CDR3 contains 15 residues.

The chain is built from TRBV4-1 and TRBJ2-3, with 10 bases that match TRBD2. This CDR3 has 17 residues. V gave up 3 bases and J gave up 1 base; unmatched junction bases: 7. Germline V gene sequence: CDR1 MGHRA, CDR2 YSYEKL. The CDR3 spells CASSHRLAGAGTDTQYF. As DNA, the CDR3 is TGCGCCAGCAGCCATCGGCTAGCGGGGGCCGGCACAGATACGCAGTATTTT.

V is TRBV11-2 and J is TRBJ2-7; 10 bases line up with TRBD1. After removal of 6 bases from V and 4 bases from J, the junction contained 6 bases not matched to a gene. In germline, CDR1 is SGHAT, CDR2 FQNNGV. The CDR3 has 14 residues. This chain's CDR3 is CASSSGTGAYEQYF. CDR3 nucleotides: TGTGCCAGCAGTTCCGGGACAGGGGCATACGAGCAGTACTTC.